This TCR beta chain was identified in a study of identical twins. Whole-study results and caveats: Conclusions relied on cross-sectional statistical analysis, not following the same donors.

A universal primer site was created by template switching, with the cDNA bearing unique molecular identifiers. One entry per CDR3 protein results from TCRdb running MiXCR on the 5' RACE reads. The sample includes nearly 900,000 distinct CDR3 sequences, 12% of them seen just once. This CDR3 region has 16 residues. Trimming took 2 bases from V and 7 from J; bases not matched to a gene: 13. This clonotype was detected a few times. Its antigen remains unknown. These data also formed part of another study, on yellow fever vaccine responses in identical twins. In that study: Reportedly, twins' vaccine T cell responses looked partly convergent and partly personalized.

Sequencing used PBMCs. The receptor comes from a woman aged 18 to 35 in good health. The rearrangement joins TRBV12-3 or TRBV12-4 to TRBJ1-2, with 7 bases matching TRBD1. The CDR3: CASSLSIRGGQLGYTF. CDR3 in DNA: TGTGCCAGCAGTTTAAGTATCCGGGGGGGACAGCTTGGCTACACCTTC.